Listed below are T cell receptor beta chains from one sample, sequenced in a study of blood T cells in healthy people across ages. Via MiXCR, TCRdb re-called the 5' RACE reads, giving one row per CDR3 protein. The sample lists 730,000 or so distinct CDR3 sequences; around 41% were seen once. The sample comprised blood. The receptors here all came from a man older than 75 in good health. The CDR3 runs from the conserved cysteine through the conserved F or W. A D gene is named only where the DNA matches it firmly. Rows give clone size only sometimes, using once, few, many, or a class for an expanded clone.

d_gene,abundance,v_gene,CDR3aa
NA,NA,TRBV12-3/TRBV12-4,CASSFGPIGVGEQYF
TRBD2,NA,TRBV20-1,CSAVFAAGVTDTQYF
NA,NA,TRBV10-1,CASSEDPTRGNIQYF
TRBD2,NA,TRBV7-2,CASSLEGWASGSLSYEQYF
TRBD2,NA,TRBV6-6,CASSAKRGGIQETQYF
NA,NA,TRBV5-1,CASSATGMGRGNTGELFF
TRBD2,NA,TRBV2,CASAYSRVGRAAEQFF
NA,many,TRBV10-3,CAIRGTETYEQYF
NA,few,TRBV3-1,CASSQADRPYEQYF
NA,NA,TRBV5-1,CASSFGAEQETQYF
NA,NA,TRBV28,CASSSQGGIGGELFF
TRBD1,few,TRBV6-2/TRBV6-3,CASSPAFDRQGFLDGYTF
NA,NA,TRBV5-1,CASSLAGSNYEQYF
NA,many,TRBV4-2,CASSQVLGPSVDTQYF
TRBD1,NA,TRBV29-1,CSAGTGEQYF
NA,NA,TRBV5-1,CASSLGQGGSYNEQYF
NA,few,TRBV11-2,CASSPGTDSSTDTQYF
NA,NA,TRBV6-2/TRBV6-3,CASSYGSSTDTQYF
NA,NA,TRBV29-1,CSVRDSSNTGELFF
TRBD2,NA,TRBV6-4,CASSDSKLAGGSTDTQYF
TRBD2,few,TRBV5-1,CASSPSGLATTYEQYF
NA,NA,TRBV28,CASSRPASAWSSYNEQFF
TRBD1,few,TRBV4-2,CASSQEPGTGVREQYF
TRBD2,NA,TRBV20-1,CSARDSLAGVEIGIHEQYF
NA,NA,TRBV6-2/TRBV6-3,CASSIGGSNTGELFF
TRBD2,few,TRBV6-2/TRBV6-3,CASISGRAKYEQYF
TRBD2,NA,TRBV6-5,CASSYRAGGLQETQYF
TRBD1,many,TRBV27,CASRVWDRNYEQYF
TRBD1,many,TRBV4-3,CASSHRTGREETQYF
TRBD2,few,TRBV10-3,CAISQIAGTMGAQYF
TRBD2,few,TRBV5-1,CASSLGGTAGGVIDEQFF
NA,few,TRBV6-2/TRBV6-3,CASSYPRGALYEQYF
NA,NA,TRBV12-3/TRBV12-4,CASSLPGAGRKDEQYF
NA,few,TRBV29-1,CSVSHSANEQFF
TRBD2,few,TRBV20-1,CSARHSGRFGNEQFF
NA,NA,TRBV3-1,CASSQDINTEAFF
NA,once,TRBV21-1,CASTLVLAYGYTF
NA,NA,TRBV15,CATSRPGGANGGYTF
NA,few,TRBV28,CASSLAGQVVLTDTQYF
NA,few,TRBV4-2,CASSQGRPGYQETQYF
NA,NA,TRBV6-2/TRBV6-3,CASTSGANVLTF
NA,NA,TRBV4-1,CASSQDPSANYGYTF